A single sample gave rise to the 20 T cell receptor beta chains below, sequenced in a study of CD8 T cells in Susac syndrome. RNA, at roughly 0.5 to 1 ug, was reverse transcribed with random hexamers. One entry per CDR3 protein results from TCRdb running MiXCR on the immunoSEQ multiplex PCR reads. Seen here are 150,000 to 200,000 distinct CDR3 sequences, approximately 94% observed once, and the top ten hold roughly 0.11%. The sequenced sample was CD4+ T cells from PBMCs. These receptors originate from a human donor with Susac syndrome.

The chain carries TRBV9 and TRBJ1-1, with D possibly matching TRBD1 (5 bases). V shed 4 bases and J shed 5 bases, with 12 bases lying between them. This CDR3 spans 13 amino acids. Germline loops: CDR1 SGDLS, CDR2 YYNGEE. The CDR3 nucleotides read TGTGCCAGCAGCTCCCGCCGGGGGACTGAAGCTTTCTTT. Translating gives CASSSRRGTEAFF.

The chain links TRBV25-1 to TRBJ1-4, with TRBD1 matching over 8 bases. The CDR3 contains 14 residues. V trimming: 5 bases; J trimming: 4 bases; junction bases outside the gene matches: 3. The germline V gene encodes CDR1 MGHDK and CDR2 SYGVNS. CDR3 DNA: TGTGCCAGCAGTCCCGACAGGGGTAATGAAAAACTGTTTTTT. It specifies CASSPDRGNEKLFF.

This clonotype was seen a handful of times. The chain is built from TRBV24-1 and TRBJ2-1; 13 positions match TRBD2. The CDR3 is 16 amino acids. The V gene's germline CDR1 is KGHDR and CDR2 SFDVKD. J gave up 7 bases and V 3 bases, and 5 bases lay outside the gene matches. The CDR3: CATSDPRTSGGNEQFF. In nucleotides, the CDR3 is TGTGCCACCAGTGATCCCCGGACTAGCGGGGGTAATGAGCAGTTCTTC.

The genes are TRBV20-1 and TRBJ1-6, with TRBD1 matching over 8 bases. Trimming cost V 3 bases and J 9 bases; bases outside gene matches: 7. This CDR3 is built from 14 residues. CDR1 is DFQATT and CDR2 is SNEGSKA in the germline V gene (reference sequence). The CDR3 DNA follows: TGCAGTGCTAGGGTGGACAGGGATACTTCACCCCTCCACTTT. As protein: CSARVDRDTSPLHF.

The V call is TRBV9, the J call TRBJ2-5, with TRBD2 matching over 12 bases. V lost 4 bases to trimming and J lost 3 bases; unmatched junction nucleotides: 4. Germline values: CDR1 SGDLS, CDR2 YYNGEE. The CDR3 loop spans 15 amino acids. CDR3 sequence (DNA): TGTGCCAGCAGCCCCAGACTAGCGGGGGAAGAGACCCAGTACTTC. This encodes CASSPRLAGEETQYF.

This chain links TRBV3-1 with TRBJ2-5, with 7 bases matching TRBD1. The CDR3 sequence is 18 residues long. Germline V CDR1 and CDR2: LGHDT, YNNKEL (reference sequence). The junction had 12 bases not matched to a gene; V was cut back by 1 base and J by 1 base. This CDR3 reads CASSQVMGRGFFQETQYF. CDR3 coding DNA: TGTGCCAGCAGCCAAGTGATGGGCAGGGGGTTCTTCCAAGAGACCCAGTACTTC.

The J gene is TRBJ2-5, the V gene TRBV20-1, with D uncertain. Germline CDR1 is DFQATT and CDR2 is SNEGSKA (reference sequence). V lost 0 bases and J lost 5, with 7 bases in between. This CDR3 region has 12 residues. CDR3 in DNA: TGCAGTGCTAGAGACATACGGGAGACCCAGTACTTC. Residues: CSARDIRETQYF.

CDR3 loop: CASSQVGTSGGLYF. In DNA, the CDR3 is TGTGCCAGCAGCCAAGTAGGGACTAGCGGGGGTCTGTACTTC. This rearrangement joins TRBV3-1 to TRBJ2-7; 14 bases agree with TRBD2. The CDR3 sequence is 14 residues long. Trimming removed 1 base from V and 12 bases from J; junction bases left unmatched: 5. Germline V gene data show CDR1 as LGHDT and CDR2 as YNNKEL (reference sequence).

V and J are TRBV7-2 and TRBJ2-3; TRBD2 aligns across 11 bases. Losses at the gene ends were 3 bases for V and 7 bases for J; bases not matched to a gene: 6. The germline V gene has CDR1 SGHTA and CDR2 FQGNSA. This CDR3 is 15 amino acids long. CDR3 in DNA: TGTGCCAGCAGCTTCCGACTAGCGGGGCAGCATACGCAGTATTTT. As protein: CASSFRLAGQHTQYF.

This chain connects TRBV7-2 to TRBJ1-1; 8 bases are shared with TRBD1. V shed 5 bases and J 7 bases; nucleotides not matched to a gene: 9. The germline V gene encodes CDR1 SGHTA and CDR2 FQGNSA. This CDR3 comprises 14 residues. CDR3 residues: CASSTGQGIGEAFF. CDR3 nucleotide sequence: TGTGCCAGCAGCACAGGACAGGGAATTGGTGAAGCTTTCTTT.

The chain uses TRBV9 and TRBJ2-5; D is perhaps TRBD1 (6 bases). Germline CDR1 SGDLS, CDR2 YYNGEE. The V end lost 4 bases, the J end lost 1 base, and 11 bases lay between the germline ends. This CDR3 contains 14 residues. The CDR3 nucleotides are TGTGCCAGCAGCCCTGGACAGACCCAAGAGACCCAGTACTTC. This gives the protein CASSPGQTQETQYF.

The chain is built from TRBV10-3 and TRBJ2-4; 8 bases match TRBD1. Trimming at V came to 2 bases and at J to 9 bases, leaving 6 bases not matched to a gene. The CDR3 has 14 amino acids. The germline gives CDR1 ENHRY, CDR2 SYGVKD. The chain's CDR3 is CAISEAGGMGIQYF. The DNA for the CDR3 is TGTGCCATCAGTGAGGCAGGGGGCATGGGCATTCAGTACTTC.

This chain joins TRBV20-1 and TRBJ2-3, with D unresolved. Germline V gene sequence: CDR1 DFQATT, CDR2 SNEGSKA (reference sequence). Trimming took off 4 bases at V and 4 bases at J, with 6 bases between the two ends. CDR3 length: 11 residues. DNA for the CDR3: TGCAGTGCTACCGGGCCAGATACGCAGTATTTT. Translating it yields CSATGPDTQYF.

The chain combines TRBV5-4 with TRBJ1-2, with unresolved D. Trimming cost V 0 bases and J 5 bases, with 14 bases left between them. Per germline, CDR1 SGHNT and CDR2 YYREEE (reference sequence). The CDR3 is 15 amino acids. The CDR3 nucleotides are TGTGCCAGCAGCTTGGTGAACGTCCAGATTTATGGCTACACCTTC. Protein: CASSLVNVQIYGYTF.

In DNA, the CDR3 is TGTGCCAGCAGGGCTAGGGCGAACACCGGGGAGCTGTTTTTT. This codes for CASRARANTGELFF. The genes are TRBV3-1 and TRBJ2-2; D is ambiguous. The CDR3 runs to 14 residues. The germline CDR1 and CDR2 sequences are LGHDT and YNNKEL (reference sequence). With 6 bases removed from V and 0 bases from J, the gap between germline ends came to 8 bases.

This chain uses TRBV15 with TRBJ1-5; D gene ambiguous. The CDR3 runs to 12 residues. CDR1 is LNHNV and CDR2 is YYDKDF in the germline V gene (reference sequence). The V gene lost 1 base and the J gene lost 5 bases, with 3 bases spanning the gap. CDR3 amino acids: CATSRVDQPQHF. CDR3 coding DNA: TGTGCCACCAGCAGAGTAGATCAGCCCCAGCATTTT.

The chain employs TRBV7-8 and TRBJ2-1; TRBD2 aligns across 8 bases. Germline V gives CDR1 SGHVS, CDR2 FQNEAQ. The CDR3 contains 11 residues. As DNA, the CDR3 is TGTGTGGCGGGGGGTTACAATGAGCAGTTCTTC. Translating gives CVAGGYNEQFF.

The chain employs TRBV14 and TRBJ2-1, with 9 nucleotides matching TRBD2. The ends lost 6 bases at V and 7 bases at J; junction bases unmatched: 10. The CDR3 sequence is 15 residues long. Looked up from germline, CDR1 is SGHDN and CDR2 is FVKESK. The CDR3: CASSLAGGPGNEQFF. The CDR3 DNA sequence: TGTGCCAGCAGTCTCGCGGGGGGGCCAGGGAATGAGCAGTTCTTC.

The chain uses TRBV7-8 and TRBJ1-6; D is perhaps TRBD1 (6 bases). Germline assignment: CDR1 SGHVS and CDR2 FQNEAQ. Trimming took off 5 bases at V and 8 bases at J, with 19 bases between the two ends. This CDR3 has 16 residues. CDR3: CASSPNPGQTHSPLHF. The CDR3, as DNA: TGTGCCAGCAGCCCAAATCCGGGACAAACTCATTCACCCCTCCACTTT.

V is TRBV10-3 and J is TRBJ1-2; 7 bases fit TRBD1. The CDR3 length is 15 residues. The V and J ends lost 6 bases and 6 bases, in that order; junction bases with no gene match: 13. Germline-derived CDR1 and CDR2 are ENHRY and SYGVKD. The CDR3, as DNA: TGTGCCATCAGCCCCGACAGGGATGAGTCACATGGCTACACCTTC. This encodes CAISPDRDESHGYTF.